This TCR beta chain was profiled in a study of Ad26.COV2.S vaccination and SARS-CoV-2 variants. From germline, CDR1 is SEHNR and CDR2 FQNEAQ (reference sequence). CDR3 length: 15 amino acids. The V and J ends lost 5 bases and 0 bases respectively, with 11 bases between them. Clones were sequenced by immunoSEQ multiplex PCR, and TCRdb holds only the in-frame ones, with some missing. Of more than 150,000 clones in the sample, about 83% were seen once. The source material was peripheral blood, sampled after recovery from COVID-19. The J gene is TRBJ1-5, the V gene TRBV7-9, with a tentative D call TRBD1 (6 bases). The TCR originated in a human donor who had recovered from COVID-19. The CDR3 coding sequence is TGTGCCAGCAGCCCTGGGGACAATAGCAATCAGCCCCAGCATTTT. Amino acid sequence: CASSPGDNSNQPQHF.